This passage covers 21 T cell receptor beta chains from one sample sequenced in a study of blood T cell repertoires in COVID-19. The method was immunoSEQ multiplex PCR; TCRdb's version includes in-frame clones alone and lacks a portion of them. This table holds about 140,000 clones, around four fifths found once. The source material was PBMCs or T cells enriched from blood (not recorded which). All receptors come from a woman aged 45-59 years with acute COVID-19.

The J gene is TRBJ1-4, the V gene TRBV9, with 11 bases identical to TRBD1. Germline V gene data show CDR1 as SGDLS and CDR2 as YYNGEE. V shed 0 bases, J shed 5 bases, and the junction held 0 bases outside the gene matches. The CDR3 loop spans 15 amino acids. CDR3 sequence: CASSVGDRGNEKLFF. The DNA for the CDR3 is TGTGCCAGCAGCGTAGGGGACAGGGGGAATGAAAAACTGTTTTTT.

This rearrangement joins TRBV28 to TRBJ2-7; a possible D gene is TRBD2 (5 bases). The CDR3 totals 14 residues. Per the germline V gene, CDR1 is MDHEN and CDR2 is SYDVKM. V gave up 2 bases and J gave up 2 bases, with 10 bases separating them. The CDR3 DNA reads TGTGCCAGCAGTTTAGAATCCGGGACCTACGAGCAGTACTTC. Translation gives CASSLESGTYEQYF.

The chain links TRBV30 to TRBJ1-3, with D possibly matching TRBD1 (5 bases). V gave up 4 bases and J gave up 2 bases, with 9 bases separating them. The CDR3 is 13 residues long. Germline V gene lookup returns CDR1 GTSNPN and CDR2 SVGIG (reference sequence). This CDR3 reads CAWTGVAGNTIYF. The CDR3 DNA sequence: TGTGCCTGGACGGGGGTTGCTGGAAACACCATATATTTT.

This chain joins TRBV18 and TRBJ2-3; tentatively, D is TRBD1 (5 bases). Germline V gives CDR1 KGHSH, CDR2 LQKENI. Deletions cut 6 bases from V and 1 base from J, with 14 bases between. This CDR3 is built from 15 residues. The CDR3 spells CASSTRVHGTDTQYF. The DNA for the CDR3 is TGTGCCAGCTCTACCAGGGTACACGGCACAGATACGCAGTATTTT.

The CDR3 protein is CASSQDGANGLGVNEQFF. The CDR3 bases are TGTGCCAGCAGCCAAGATGGGGCAAACGGACTAGGGGTCAATGAGCAGTTCTTC. This chain uses TRBV4-2 with TRBJ2-1; the match to TRBD2 covers 7 bases. Germline lookup yields CDR1 LGHNA and CDR2 YNFKEQ. V shed 0 bases and J 6 bases; nucleotides not matched to a gene: 14. The CDR3 totals 18 residues.

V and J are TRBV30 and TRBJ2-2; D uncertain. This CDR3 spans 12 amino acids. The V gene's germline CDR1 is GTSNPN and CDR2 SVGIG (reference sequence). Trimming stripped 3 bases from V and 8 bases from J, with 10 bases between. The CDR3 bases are TGTGCCTGGAGACTACCTGGGGGGGAGCTGTTTTTT. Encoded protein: CAWRLPGGELFF.

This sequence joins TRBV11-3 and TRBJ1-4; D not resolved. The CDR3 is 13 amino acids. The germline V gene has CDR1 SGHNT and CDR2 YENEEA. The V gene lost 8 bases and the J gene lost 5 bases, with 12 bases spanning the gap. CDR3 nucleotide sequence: TGTGCCAGCGGAGCGGGTAGCAATGAAAAACTGTTTTTT. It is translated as CASGAGSNEKLFF.

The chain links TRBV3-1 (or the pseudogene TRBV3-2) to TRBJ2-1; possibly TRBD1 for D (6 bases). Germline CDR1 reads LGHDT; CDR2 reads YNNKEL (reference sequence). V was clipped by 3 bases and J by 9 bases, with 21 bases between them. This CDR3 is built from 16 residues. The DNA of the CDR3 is TGTGCCAGCAGCCACAACCCCGGGACAAATTACGGTGAGCAGTTCTTC. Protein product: CASSHNPGTNYGEQFF.

CDR3 in amino acids: CAWIGTVNTGELFF. CDR3 DNA: TGTGCCTGGATCGGGACAGTAAACACCGGGGAGCTGTTTTTT. The rearrangement uses TRBV30 and TRBJ2-2; TRBD1 matches at 7 bases. The CDR3 sequence is 14 residues long. V lost 4 bases, J lost 2 bases, and 4 bases stayed unmatched. The germline V gene encodes CDR1 GTSNPN and CDR2 SVGIG (reference sequence).

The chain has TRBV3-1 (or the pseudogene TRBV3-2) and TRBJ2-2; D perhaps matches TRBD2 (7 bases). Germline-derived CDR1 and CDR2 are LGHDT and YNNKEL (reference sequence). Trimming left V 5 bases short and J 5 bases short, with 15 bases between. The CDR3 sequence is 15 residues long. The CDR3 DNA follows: TGTGCCAGCAGCAGGGGGGCGGGGGCAACCGGGGAGCTGTTTTTT. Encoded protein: CASSRGAGATGELFF.

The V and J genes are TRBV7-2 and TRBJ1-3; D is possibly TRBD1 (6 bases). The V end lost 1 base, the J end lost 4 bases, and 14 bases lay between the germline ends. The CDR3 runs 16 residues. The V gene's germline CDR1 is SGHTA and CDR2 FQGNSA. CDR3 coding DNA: TGTGCCAGCAGCTTAGATCCTCCGGGGGGCGGAAACACCATATATTTT. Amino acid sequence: CASSLDPPGGGNTIYF.

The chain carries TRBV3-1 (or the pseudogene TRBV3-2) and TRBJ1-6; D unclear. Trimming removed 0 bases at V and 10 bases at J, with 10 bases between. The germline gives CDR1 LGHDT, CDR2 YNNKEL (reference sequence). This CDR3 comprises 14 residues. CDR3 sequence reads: CASSQDLVRSPLHF. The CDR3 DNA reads TGTGCCAGCAGCCAAGACTTGGTGAGGTCACCCCTCCACTTT.

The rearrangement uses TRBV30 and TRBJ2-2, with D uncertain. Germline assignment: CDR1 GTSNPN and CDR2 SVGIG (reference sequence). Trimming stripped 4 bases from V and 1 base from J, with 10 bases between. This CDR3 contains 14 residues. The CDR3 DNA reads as TGTGCCTGGAACCTATTCGGGAACACCGGGGAGCTGTTTTTT. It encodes CAWNLFGNTGELFF.

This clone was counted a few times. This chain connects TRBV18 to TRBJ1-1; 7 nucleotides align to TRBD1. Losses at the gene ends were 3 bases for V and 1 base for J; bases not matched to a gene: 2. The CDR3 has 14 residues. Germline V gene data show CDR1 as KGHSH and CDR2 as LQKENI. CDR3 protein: CASSPQGENTEAFF. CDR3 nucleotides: TGTGCCAGCTCACCTCAGGGGGAGAACACTGAAGCTTTCTTT.

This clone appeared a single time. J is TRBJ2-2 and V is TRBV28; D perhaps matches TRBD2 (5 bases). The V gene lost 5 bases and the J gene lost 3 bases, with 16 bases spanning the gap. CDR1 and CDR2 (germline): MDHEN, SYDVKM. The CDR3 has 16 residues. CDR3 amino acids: CASSLPGLGDTGELFF. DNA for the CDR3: TGTGCCAGCAGTCTCCCGGGGTTGGGAGACACCGGGGAGCTGTTTTTT.

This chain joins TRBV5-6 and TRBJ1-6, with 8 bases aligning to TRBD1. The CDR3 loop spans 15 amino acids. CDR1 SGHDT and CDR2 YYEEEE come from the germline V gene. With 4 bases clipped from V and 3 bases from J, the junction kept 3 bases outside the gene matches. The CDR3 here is CASSVDRVYNSPLHF. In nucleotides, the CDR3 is TGTGCCAGCAGCGTGGACAGGGTCTATAATTCACCCCTCCACTTT.

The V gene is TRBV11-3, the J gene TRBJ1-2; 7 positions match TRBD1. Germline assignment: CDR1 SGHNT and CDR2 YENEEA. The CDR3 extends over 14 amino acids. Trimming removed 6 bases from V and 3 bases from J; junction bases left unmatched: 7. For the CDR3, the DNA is TGTGCCAGCAGGGGCGACAGGGACTACTATGGCTACACCTTC. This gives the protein CASRGDRDYYGYTF.

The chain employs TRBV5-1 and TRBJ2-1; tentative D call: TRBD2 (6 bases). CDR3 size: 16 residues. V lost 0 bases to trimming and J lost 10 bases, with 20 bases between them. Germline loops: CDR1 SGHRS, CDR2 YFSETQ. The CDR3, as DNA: TGCGCCAGCAGCTTGGTTGGGACTGGTCTACAAGAGGAGCAGTTCTTC. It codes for CASSLVGTGLQEEQFF.

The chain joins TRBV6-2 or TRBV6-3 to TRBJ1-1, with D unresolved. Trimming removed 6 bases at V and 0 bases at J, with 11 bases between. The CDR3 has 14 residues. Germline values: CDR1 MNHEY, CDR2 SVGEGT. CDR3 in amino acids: CASSWPSMNTEAFF. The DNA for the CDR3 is TGTGCCAGCAGCTGGCCCTCAATGAACACTGAAGCTTTCTTT.

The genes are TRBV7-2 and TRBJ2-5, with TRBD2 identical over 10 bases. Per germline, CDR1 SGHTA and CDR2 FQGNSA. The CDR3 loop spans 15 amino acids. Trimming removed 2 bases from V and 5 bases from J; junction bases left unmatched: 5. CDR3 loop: CASSLLGSGGETQYF. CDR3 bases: TGTGCCAGCAGCTTACTAGGTAGCGGGGGGGAGACCCAGTACTTC.

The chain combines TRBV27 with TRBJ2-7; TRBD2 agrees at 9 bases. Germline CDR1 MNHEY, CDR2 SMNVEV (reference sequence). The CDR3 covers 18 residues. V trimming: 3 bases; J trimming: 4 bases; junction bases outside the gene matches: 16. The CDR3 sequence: CASSFAGAAGGPGYEQYF. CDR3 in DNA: TGTGCCAGCAGTTTCGCGGGAGCAGCGGGAGGCCCCGGGTACGAGCAGTACTTC.